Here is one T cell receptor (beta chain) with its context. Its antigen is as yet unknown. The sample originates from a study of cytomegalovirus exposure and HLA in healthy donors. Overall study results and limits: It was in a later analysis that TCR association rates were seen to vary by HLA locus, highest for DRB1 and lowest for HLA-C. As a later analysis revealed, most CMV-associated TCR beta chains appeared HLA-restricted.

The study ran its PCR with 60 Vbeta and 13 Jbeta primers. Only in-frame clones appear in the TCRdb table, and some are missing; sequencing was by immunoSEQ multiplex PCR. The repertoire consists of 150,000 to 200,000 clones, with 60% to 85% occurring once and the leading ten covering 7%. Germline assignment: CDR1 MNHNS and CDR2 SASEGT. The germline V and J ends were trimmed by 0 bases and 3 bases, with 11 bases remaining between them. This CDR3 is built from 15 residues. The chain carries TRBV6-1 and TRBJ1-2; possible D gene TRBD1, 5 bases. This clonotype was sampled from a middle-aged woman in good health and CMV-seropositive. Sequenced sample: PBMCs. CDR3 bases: TGTGCCAGCAGTGAAGCTGACAGCCCTTACTATGGCTACACCTTC. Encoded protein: CASSEADSPYYGYTF.